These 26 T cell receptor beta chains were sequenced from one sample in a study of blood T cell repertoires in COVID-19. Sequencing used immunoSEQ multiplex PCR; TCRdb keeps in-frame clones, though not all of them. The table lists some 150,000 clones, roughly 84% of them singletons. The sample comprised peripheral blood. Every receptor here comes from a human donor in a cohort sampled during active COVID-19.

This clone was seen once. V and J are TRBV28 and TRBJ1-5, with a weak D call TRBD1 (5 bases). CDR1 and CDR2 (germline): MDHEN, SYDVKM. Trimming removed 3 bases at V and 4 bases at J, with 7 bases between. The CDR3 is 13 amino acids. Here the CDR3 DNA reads TGTGCCAGCAGTTTGACAGAGAATCAGCCCCAGCATTTT. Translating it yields CASSLTENQPQHF.

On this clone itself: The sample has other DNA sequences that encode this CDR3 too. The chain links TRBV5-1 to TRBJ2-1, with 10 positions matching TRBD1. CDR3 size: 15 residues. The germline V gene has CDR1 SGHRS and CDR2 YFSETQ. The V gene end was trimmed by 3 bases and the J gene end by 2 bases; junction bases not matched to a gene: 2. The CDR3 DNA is TGCGCCAGCAGCTGGGGACAGGGGCCCTACAATGAGCAGTTCTTC. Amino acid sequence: CASSWGQGPYNEQFF.

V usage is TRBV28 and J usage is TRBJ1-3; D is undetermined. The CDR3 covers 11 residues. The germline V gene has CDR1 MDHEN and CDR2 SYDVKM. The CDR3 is CVAGSGNTIYF. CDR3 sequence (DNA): TGTGTTGCCGGCTCTGGAAACACCATATATTTT.

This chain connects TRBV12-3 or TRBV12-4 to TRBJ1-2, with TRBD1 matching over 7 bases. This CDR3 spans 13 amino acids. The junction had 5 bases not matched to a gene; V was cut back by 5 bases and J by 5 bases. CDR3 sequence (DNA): TGTGCCAGCAGTGGTACAGGGGAATATGGCTACACCTTC. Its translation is CASSGTGEYGYTF.

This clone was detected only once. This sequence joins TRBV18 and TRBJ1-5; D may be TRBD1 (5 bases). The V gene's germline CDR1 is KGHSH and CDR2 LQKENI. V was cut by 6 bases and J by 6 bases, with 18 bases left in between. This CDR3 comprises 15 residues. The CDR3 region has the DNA TGTGCCAGCTCTCAATCAGGAGGGGCCGGTCAGCCCCAGCATTTT. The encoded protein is CASSQSGGAGQPQHF.

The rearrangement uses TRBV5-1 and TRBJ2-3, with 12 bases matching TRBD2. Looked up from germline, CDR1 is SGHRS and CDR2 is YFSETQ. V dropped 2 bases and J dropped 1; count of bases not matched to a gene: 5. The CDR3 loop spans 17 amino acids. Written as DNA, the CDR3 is TGCGCCAGCAGCTTTACGACTAGCGGGAGAGGCACAGATACGCAGTATTTT. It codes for CASSFTTSGRGTDTQYF.

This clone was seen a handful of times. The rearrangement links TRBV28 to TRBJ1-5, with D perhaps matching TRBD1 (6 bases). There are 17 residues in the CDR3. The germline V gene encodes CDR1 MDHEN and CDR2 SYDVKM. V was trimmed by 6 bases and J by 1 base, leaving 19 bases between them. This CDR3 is CASSTGTYFKSNQPQHF. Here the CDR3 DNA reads TGTGCCAGCAGCACCGGGACATATTTTAAGAGCAATCAGCCCCAGCATTTT.

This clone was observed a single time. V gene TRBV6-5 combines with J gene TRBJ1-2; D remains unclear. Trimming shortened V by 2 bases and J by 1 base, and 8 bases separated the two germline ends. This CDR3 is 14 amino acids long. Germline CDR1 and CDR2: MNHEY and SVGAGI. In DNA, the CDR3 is TGTGCCAGCAGTTACCCCCAGGATAACTATGGCTACACCTTC. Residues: CASSYPQDNYGYTF.

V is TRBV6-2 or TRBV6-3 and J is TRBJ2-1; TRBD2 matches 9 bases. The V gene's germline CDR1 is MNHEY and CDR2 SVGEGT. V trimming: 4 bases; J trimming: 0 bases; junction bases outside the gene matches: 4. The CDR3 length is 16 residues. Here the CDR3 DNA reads TGTGCCAGCAGTTCGACTAGCGGTCCCTCCTACAATGAGCAGTTCTTC. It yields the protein CASSSTSGPSYNEQFF.

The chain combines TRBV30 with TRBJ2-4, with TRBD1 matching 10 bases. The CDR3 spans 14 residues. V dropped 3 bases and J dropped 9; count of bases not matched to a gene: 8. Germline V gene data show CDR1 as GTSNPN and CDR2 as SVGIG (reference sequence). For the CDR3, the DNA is TGTGCCTGGAGCCGTCCGGGACAGGGGTCCATTCAGTACTTC. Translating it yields CAWSRPGQGSIQYF.

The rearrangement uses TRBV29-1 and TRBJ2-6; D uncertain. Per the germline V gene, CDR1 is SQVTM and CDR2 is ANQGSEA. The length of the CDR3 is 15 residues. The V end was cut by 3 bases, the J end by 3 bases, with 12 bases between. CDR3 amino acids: CSVDYGPHGANVLTF. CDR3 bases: TGCAGCGTTGATTATGGGCCCCATGGGGCCAACGTCCTGACTTTC.

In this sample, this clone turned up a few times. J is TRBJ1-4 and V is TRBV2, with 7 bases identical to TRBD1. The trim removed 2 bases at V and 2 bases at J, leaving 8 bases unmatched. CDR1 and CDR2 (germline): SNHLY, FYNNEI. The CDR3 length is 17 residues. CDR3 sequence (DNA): TGTGCCAGCAGTGAACAGGGGGGAGGACAGACTAATGAAAAACTGTTTTTT. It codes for CASSEQGGGQTNEKLFF.

The CDR3 reads CASSLAGQAYGYTF. Here the CDR3 DNA reads TGTGCCAGCAGCCTAGCGGGACAGGCCTATGGCTACACCTTC. The chain is built from TRBV5-4 and TRBJ1-2; 8 positions agree with TRBD1. Looked up from germline, CDR1 is SGHNT and CDR2 is YYREEE (reference sequence). Losses at the gene ends were 4 bases for V and 4 bases for J; bases not matched to a gene: 6. The CDR3 totals 14 residues. The full variable domain, completed using reference TRBV5-4 and TRBJ1-2, is ETGVTQSPTHLIKTRGQQVTLRCSSQSGHNTVSWYQQALGQGPQFIFQYYREEENGRGNFPPRFSGLQFPNYSSELNVNALELDDSALYLCASSLAGQAYGYTFGSGTRLTVV.

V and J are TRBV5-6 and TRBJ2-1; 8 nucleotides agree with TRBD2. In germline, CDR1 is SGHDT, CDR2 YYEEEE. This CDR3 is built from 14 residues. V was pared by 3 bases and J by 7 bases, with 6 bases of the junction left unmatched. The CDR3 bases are TGTGCCAGCAGCTCAAGGACTAGCCCTAATGAGCAGTTCTTC. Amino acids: CASSSRTSPNEQFF.

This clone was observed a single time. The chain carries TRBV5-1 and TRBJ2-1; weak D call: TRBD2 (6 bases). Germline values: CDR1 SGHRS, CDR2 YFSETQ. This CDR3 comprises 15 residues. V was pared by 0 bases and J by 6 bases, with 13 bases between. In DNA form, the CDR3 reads TGCGCCAGCAGCTTGGGGAGGGGCCTAGGCAATGAGCAGTTCTTC. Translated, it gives CASSLGRGLGNEQFF.

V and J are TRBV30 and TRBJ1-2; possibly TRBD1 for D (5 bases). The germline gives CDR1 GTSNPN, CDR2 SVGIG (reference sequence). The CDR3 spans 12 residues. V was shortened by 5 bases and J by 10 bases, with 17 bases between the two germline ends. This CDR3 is CAWEIGAPLYTF. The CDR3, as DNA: TGTGCCTGGGAGATAGGGGCCCCCCTCTACACCTTC.

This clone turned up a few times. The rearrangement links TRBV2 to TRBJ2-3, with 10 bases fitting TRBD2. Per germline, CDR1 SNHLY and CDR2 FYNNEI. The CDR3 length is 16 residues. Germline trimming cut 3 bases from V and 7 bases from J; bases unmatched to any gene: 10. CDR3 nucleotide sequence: TGTGCCAGCAGTGAGCAGGCGCTAGCGGGGGTCAATACGCAGTATTTT. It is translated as CASSEQALAGVNTQYF.

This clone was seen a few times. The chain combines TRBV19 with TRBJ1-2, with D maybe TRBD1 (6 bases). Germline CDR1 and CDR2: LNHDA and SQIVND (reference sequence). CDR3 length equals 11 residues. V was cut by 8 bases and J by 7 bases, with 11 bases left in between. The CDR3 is CASFQGGGYTF. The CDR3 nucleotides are TGTGCCAGTTTCCAAGGGGGTGGCTACACCTTC. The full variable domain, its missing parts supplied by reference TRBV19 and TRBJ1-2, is DGGITQSPKYLFRKEGQNVTLSCEQNLNHDAMYWYRQDPGQGLRLIYYSQIVNDFQKGDIAEGYSVSREKKESFPLTVTSAQKNPTAFYLCASFQGGGYTFGSGTRLTVV.

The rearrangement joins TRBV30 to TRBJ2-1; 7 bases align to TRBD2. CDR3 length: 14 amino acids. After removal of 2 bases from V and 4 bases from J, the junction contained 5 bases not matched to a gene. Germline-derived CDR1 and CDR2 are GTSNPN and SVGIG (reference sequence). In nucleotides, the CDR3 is TGTGCCTGGAGTAGCAAGCGGGGTTACAATGAGCAGTTCTTC. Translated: CAWSSKRGYNEQFF.

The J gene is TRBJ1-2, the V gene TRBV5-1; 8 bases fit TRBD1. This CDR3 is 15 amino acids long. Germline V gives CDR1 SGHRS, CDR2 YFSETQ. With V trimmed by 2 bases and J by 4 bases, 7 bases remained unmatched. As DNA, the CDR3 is TGCGCCAGCAGCTTAGCCCCCGGGACAGGCTATGGCTACACCTTC. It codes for CASSLAPGTGYGYTF.

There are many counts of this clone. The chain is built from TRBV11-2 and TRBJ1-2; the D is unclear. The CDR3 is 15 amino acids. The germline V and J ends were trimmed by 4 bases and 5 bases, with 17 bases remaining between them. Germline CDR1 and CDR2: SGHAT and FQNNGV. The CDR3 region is CASSSPRHPEYGYTF. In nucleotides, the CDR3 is TGTGCCAGCAGCTCACCCCGTCACCCGGAGTATGGCTACACCTTC.

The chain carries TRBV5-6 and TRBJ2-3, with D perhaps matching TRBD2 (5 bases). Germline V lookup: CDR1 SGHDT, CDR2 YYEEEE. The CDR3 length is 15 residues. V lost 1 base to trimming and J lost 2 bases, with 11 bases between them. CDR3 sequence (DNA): TGTGCCAGCAGCTTGCGACGGGGAGCCACAGATACGCAGTATTTT. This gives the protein CASSLRRGATDTQYF.

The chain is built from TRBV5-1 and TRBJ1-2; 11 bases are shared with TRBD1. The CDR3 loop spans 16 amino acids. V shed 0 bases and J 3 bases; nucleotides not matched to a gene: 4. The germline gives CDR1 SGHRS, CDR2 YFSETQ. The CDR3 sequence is CASSLGTGGEDYGYTF. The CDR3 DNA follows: TGCGCCAGCAGCTTGGGGACAGGGGGCGAGGACTATGGCTACACCTTC. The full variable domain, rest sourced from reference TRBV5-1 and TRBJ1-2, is KAGVTQTPRYLIKTRGQQVTLSCSPISGHRSVSWYQQTPGQGLQFLFEYFSETQRNKGNFPGRFSGRQFSNSRSEMNVSTLELGDSALYLCASSLGTGGEDYGYTFGSGTRLTVV.

CDR3 in DNA: TGCAGTGCTAGTTCGGACAGGGGTGAAGAGACCCAGTACTTC. Translated, it gives CSASSDRGEETQYF. The chain joins TRBV20-1 to TRBJ2-5; 9 bases fit TRBD1. After removal of 3 bases from V and 3 bases from J, the junction contained 5 bases not matched to a gene. This CDR3 spans 14 amino acids. Per the germline V gene, CDR1 is DFQATT and CDR2 is SNEGSKA (reference sequence).

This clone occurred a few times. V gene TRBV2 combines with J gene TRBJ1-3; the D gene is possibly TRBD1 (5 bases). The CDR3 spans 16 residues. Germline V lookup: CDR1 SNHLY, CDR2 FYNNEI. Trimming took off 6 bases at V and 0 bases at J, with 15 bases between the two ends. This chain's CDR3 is CASRKSKGVSGNTIYF. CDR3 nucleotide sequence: TGTGCCAGCAGAAAATCTAAAGGGGTCTCTGGAAACACCATATATTTT.

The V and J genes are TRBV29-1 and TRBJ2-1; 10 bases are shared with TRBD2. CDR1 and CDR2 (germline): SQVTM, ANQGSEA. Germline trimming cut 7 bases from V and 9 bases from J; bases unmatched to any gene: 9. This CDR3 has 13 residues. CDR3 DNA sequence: TGCAGCGCTCTTGGGACTAGCGAATCTGAGCAGTTCTTC. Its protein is CSALGTSESEQFF.